The TCR beta chain described here comes from a study of T cells expressing NK-cell markers. Study-wide results and caveats: A range of roughly 1.0-8% of CD8+ T cells consisted of dominant NKG2C+ clonotypes in 5 to 7 donors.

5'RACE template switching with UMIs generated TCR beta cDNA. Each CDR3 protein gets one entry in TCRdb, which reprocessed the 5' RACE reads and gives no DNA. Listed are almost 450,000 distinct CDR3 sequences; roughly 8% falls within the top ten. As for this clonotype: Antigen: not known.

This CDR3 has 16 residues. Germline values: CDR1 SGHTA, CDR2 FQGTGA. The chain has TRBV7-3 and TRBJ2-2; TCRdb's D call of TRBD2 is untestable without DNA. The receptor comes from a woman aged 18 to 75 in good health. The material sequenced was blood T cells: a sorted CD56 or NKG2C T cell subset, CD4+ or CD8+ T cells, or bulk PBMC T cells (not recorded which). CDR3 in amino acids: CASSPLTGTNTGELFF. The full variable domain, its missing parts supplied by reference TRBV7-3 and TRBJ2-2, is GAGVSQTPSNKVTEKGKYVELRCDPISGHTALYWYRQSLGQGPEFLIYFQGTGAADDSGLPNDRFFAVRPEGSVSTLKIQRTERGDSAVYLCASSPLTGTNTGELFFGEGSRLTVL.